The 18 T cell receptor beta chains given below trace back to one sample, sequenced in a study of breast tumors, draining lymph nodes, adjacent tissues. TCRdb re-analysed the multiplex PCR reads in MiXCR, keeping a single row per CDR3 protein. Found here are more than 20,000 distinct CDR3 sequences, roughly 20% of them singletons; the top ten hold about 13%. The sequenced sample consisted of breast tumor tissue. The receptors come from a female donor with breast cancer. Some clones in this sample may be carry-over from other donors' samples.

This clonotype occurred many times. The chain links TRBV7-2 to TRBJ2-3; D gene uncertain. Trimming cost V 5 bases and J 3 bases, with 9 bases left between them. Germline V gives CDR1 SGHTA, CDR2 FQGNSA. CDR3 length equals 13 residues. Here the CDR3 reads CASSANPTDTQYF. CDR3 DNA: TGTGCCAGCAGCGCAAATCCAACAGATACGCAGTATTTT.

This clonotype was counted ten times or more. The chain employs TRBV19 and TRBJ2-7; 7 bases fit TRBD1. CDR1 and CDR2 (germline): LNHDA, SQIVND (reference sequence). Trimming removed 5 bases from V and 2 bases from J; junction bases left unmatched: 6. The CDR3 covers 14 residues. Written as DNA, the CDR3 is TGTGCCAGTAGTCCGCGGACAGGACCCTACGAGCAGTACTTC. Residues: CASSPRTGPYEQYF.

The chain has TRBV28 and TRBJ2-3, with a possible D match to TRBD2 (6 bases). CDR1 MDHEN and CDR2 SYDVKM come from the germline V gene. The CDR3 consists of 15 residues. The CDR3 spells CGTSMGGASTDTQYF. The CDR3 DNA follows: TGTGGCACCTCGATGGGAGGCGCCAGCACAGATACGCAGTATTTT.

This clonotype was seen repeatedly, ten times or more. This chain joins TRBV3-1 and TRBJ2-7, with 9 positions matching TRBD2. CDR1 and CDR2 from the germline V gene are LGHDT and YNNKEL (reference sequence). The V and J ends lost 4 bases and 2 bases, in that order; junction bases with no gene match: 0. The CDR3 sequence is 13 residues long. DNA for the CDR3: TGTGCCAGCAGCCGGACTAGCGCCTACGAGCAGTACTTC. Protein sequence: CASSRTSAYEQYF.

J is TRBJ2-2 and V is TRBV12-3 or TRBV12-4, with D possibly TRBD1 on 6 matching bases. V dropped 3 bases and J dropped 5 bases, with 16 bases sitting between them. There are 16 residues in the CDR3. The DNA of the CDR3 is TGTGCCAGCAGTTTGGACAGTACCAGTGTGACCGGGGAGCTGTTTTTT. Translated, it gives CASSLDSTSVTGELFF.

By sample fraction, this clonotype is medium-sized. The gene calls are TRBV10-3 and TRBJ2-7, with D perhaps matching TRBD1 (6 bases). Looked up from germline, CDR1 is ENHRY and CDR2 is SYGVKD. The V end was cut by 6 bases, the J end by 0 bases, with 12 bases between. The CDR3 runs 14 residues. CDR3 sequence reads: CAIRGAGSSYEQYF. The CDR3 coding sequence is TGTGCCATCAGGGGGGCCGGCAGCTCCTACGAGCAGTACTTC.

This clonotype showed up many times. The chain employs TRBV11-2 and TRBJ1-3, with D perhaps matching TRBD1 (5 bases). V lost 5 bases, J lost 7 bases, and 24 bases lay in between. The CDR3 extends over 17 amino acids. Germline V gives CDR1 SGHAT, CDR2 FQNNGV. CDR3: CASSPGALRLPLNTIYF. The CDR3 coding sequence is TGTGCCAGCAGCCCCGGGGCCCTCAGGCTCCCCCTGAACACCATATATTTT. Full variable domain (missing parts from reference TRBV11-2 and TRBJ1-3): EAGVAQSPRYKIIEKRQSVAFWCNPISGHATLYWYQQILGQGPKLLIQFQNNGVVDDSQLPKDRFSAERLKGVDSTLKIQPAKLEDSAVYLCASSPGALRLPLNTIYFGEGSWLTVV.

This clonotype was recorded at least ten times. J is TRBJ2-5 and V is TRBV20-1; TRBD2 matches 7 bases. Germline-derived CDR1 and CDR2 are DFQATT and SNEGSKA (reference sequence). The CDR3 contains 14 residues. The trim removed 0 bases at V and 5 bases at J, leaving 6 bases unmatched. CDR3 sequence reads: CSARDFAGDETQYF. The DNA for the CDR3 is TGCAGTGCTAGAGACTTTGCGGGAGACGAGACCCAGTACTTC.

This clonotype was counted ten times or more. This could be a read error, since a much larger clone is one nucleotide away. CDR3 DNA sequence: TGTGCCAGCAGCCGCGGGCCTAGCATAGATACGCAGTATTTT. Its translation is CASSRGPSIDTQYF. The V and J genes are TRBV12-3 or TRBV12-4 and TRBJ2-3; D is possibly TRBD2 (5 bases). The length of the CDR3 is 14 residues.

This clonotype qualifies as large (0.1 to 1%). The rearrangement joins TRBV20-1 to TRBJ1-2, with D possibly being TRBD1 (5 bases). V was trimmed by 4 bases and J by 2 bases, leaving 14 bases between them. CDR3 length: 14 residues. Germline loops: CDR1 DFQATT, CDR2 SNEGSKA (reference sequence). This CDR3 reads CSATNRLLNYGYTF. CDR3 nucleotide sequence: TGCAGTGCTACGAACAGGCTCCTAAACTATGGCTACACCTTC.

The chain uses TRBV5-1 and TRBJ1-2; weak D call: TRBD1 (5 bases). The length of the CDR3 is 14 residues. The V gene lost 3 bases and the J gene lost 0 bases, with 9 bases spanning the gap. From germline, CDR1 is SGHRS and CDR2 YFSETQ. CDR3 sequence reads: CASSSGLANYGYTF. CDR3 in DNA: TGCGCCAGCAGCTCGGGACTAGCTAACTATGGCTACACCTTC. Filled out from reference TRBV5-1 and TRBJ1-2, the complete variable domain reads KAGVTQTPRYLIKTRGQQVTLSCSPISGHRSVSWYQQTPGQGLQFLFEYFSETQRNKGNFPGRFSGRQFSNSRSEMNVSTLELGDSALYLCASSSGLANYGYTFGSGTRLTVV.

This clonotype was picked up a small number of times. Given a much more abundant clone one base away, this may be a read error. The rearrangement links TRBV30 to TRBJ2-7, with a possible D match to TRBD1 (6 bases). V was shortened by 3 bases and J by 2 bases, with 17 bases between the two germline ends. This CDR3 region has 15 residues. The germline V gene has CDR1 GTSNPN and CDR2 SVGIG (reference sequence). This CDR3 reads CAWRIPGTPPYEQYF. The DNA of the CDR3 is TGTGCCTGGAGAATCCCCGGGACACCCCCCTACGAGCAGTACTTC.

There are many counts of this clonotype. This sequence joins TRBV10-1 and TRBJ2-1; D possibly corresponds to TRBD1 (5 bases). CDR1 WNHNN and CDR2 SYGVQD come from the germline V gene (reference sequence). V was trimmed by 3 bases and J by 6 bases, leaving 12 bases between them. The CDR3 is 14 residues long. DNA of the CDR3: TGCGCCAGCAGTGATTTAGGGGTCAGCAATGAGCAGTTCTTC. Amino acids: CASSDLGVSNEQFF.

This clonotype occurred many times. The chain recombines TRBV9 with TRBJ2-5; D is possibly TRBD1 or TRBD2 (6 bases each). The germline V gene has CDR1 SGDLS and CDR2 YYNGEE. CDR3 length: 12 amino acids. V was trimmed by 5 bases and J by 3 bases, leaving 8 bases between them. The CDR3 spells CASSRGEETQYF. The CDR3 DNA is TGTGCCAGCAGTAGGGGGGAAGAGACCCAGTACTTC.

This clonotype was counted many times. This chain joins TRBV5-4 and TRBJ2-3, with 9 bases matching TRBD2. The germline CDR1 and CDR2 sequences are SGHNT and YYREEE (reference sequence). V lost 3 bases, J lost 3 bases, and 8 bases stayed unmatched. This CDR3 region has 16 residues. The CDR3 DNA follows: TGTGCCAGCAGCTCTGCTATTAGCGGGGGAACAGATACGCAGTATTTT. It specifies CASSSAISGGTDTQYF.

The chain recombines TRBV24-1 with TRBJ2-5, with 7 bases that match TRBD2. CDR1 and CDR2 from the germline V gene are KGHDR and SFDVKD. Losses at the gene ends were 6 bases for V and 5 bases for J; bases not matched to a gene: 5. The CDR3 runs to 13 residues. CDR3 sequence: CATSLAGGETQYF. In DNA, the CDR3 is TGTGCCACCAGTTTAGCGGGTGGGGAGACCCAGTACTTC.

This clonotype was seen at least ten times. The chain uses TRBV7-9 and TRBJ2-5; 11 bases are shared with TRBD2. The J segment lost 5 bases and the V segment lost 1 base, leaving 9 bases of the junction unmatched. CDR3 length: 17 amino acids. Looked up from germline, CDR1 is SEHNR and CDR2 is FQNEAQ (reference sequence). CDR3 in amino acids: CASSLVGTTSGSETQYF. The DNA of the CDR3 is TGTGCCAGCAGCTTAGTAGGGACCACTAGCGGGAGTGAGACCCAGTACTTC.

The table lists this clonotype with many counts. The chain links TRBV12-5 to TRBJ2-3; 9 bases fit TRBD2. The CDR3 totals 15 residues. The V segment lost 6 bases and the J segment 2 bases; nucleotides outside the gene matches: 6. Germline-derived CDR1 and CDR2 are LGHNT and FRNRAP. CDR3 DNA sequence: TGTGCTAGTGGCCGTAGCGGGAGCGTCACAGATACGCAGTATTTT. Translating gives CASGRSGSVTDTQYF.